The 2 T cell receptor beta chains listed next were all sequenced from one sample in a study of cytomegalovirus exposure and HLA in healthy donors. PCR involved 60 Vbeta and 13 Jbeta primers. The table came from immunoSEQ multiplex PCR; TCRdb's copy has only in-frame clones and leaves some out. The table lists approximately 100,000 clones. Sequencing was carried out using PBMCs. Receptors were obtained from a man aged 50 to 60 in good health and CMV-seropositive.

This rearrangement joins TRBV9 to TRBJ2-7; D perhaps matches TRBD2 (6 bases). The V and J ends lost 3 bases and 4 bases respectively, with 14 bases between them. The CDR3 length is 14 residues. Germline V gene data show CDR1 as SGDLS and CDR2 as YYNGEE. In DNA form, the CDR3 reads TGTGCCAGCAGCGGGGGCCCGGGGGAATACGAGCAGTACTTC. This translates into CASSGGPGEYEQYF.

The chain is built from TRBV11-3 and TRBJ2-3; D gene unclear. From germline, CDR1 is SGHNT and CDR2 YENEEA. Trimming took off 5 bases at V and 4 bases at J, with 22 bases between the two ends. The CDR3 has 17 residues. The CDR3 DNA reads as TGTGCCAGCAGCATCGTAGCCGCAAGCGACGGCCCAGATACGCAGTATTTT. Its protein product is CASSIVAASDGPDTQYF.